This TCR beta chain was recorded in a study of cytomegalovirus exposure and HLA in healthy donors. The PCR contained 60 Vbeta and 13 Jbeta primers. Assay used: immunoSEQ multiplex PCR; TCRdb lists only in-frame clones, some missing. Of more than 250,000 clones in the sample, approximately 90% were seen once. Study conclusions and caveats: Segments of the TCR beta V type were, in most cases, productive about 87% or about 30% of the time in an earlier analysis. HLA alleles showed associations with some 15,000 TCR beta sequences in a later analysis, at a 0.05 false discovery rate. Most CMV-associated TCR beta chains were later found to appear HLA-restricted. The dataset shows that most TCR sequences were rare, while some public TCRs occurred in many donors.

Details on this clone: Its matching antigen is unknown.

Germline CDR1 is SGHVS and CDR2 is FQNEAQ. V shed 8 bases and J shed 1 base, with 11 bases lying between them. CDR3 size: 13 residues. The material sequenced was PBMCs. This TCR derives from a woman aged 18-29 years in good health and CMV-seronegative. The J gene is TRBJ1-1, the V gene TRBV7-8; D gene unclear. CDR3 nucleotide sequence: TGTGCCAGCGGCTCCGGGAGGAACACTGAAGCTTTCTTT. Translated: CASGSGRNTEAFF.